The 8 T cell receptor beta chains listed next were all sequenced from one sample in a study of blood T cell repertoires in COVID-19. The table came from immunoSEQ multiplex PCR; TCRdb's copy has only in-frame clones and leaves some out. The repertoire holds 250,000 to 350,000 clones, with about 85% as singletons. Sequencing was performed on peripheral blood. The receptors come from a human donor with COVID-19, enrolled during active disease. The donor label of this sample is uncertain.

The chain recombines TRBV3-1 (or the pseudogene TRBV3-2) with TRBJ2-7; perhaps TRBD1 as D (5 bases). The CDR3 spans 15 residues. Trimming left V 0 bases short and J 6 bases short, with 15 bases between. The germline gives CDR1 LGHDT, CDR2 YNNKEL (reference sequence). CDR3 amino acids: CASSQDRAREGEQYF. DNA for the CDR3: TGTGCCAGCAGCCAAGATCGTGCCAGGGAAGGCGAGCAGTACTTC.

The chain is built from TRBV6-6 and TRBJ1-4, with D possibly being TRBD1 (5 bases). The V gene lost 4 bases and the J gene lost 2 bases, with 14 bases spanning the gap. Germline CDR1 MNHNY, CDR2 SVGAGI (reference sequence). This CDR3 has 16 residues. The CDR3 coding sequence is TGTGCCAGCAGTTCCCCGCGGGGGGGGACTAATGAAAAACTGTTTTTT. Amino acid sequence: CASSSPRGGTNEKLFF.

The chain employs TRBV19 and TRBJ2-1; 8 positions match TRBD2. This CDR3 is 15 amino acids long. The V gene end was trimmed by 4 bases and the J gene end by 5 bases; junction bases not matched to a gene: 7. Germline V CDR1 and CDR2: LNHDA, SQIVND (reference sequence). The CDR3 coding sequence is TGTGCCAGTAGTACCCGGACTAGCCTCCACAATGAGCAGTTCTTC. Amino acids: CASSTRTSLHNEQFF. The whole variable domain, remainder taken from reference TRBV19 and TRBJ2-1, is DGGITQSPKYLFRKEGQNVTLSCEQNLNHDAMYWYRQDPGQGLRLIYYSQIVNDFQKGDIAEGYSVSREKKESFPLTVTSAQKNPTAFYLCASSTRTSLHNEQFFGPGTRLTVL.

This clone is a singleton in its sample. The rearrangement uses TRBV2 and TRBJ2-7, with 9 bases fitting TRBD2. Trimming took 6 bases from V and 1 from J; bases not matched to a gene: 7. CDR1 is SNHLY and CDR2 is FYNNEI in the germline V gene. This CDR3 is built from 15 residues. The CDR3: CASRVGLAGSYEQYF. The CDR3 coding sequence is TGTGCCAGCAGGGTTGGGCTAGCGGGGTCCTACGAGCAGTACTTC.

In its sample, this clone was seen once. A junction end diverges from the germline sequence, so it may reflect a read error. This rearrangement joins TRBV11-2 to TRBJ2-7; D not resolved. CDR1 and CDR2 (germline): SGHAT, FQNNGV. This CDR3 is built from 14 residues. The CDR3 DNA reads as TGTGCCAGCAGCTTAGGTTACAGCTCCCACGAGCAGTACTTC. Translating it yields CASSLGYSSHEQYF. Supplemented by reference TRBV11-2 and TRBJ2-7, the full variable domain reads EAGVAQSPRYKIIEKRQSVAFWCNPISGHATLYWYQQILGQGPKLLIQFQNNGVVDDSQLPKDRFSAERLKGVDSTLKIQPAKLEDSAVYLCASSLGYSSHEQYFGPGTRLTVT.

This clone was counted a single time. V and J are TRBV28 and TRBJ1-1; no clear D gene. Trimming shortened V by 7 bases and J by 3 bases, and 12 bases separated the two germline ends. Germline values: CDR1 MDHEN, CDR2 SYDVKM. The CDR3 is made up of 13 amino acids. CDR3 sequence reads: CASKGGADTEAFF. DNA of the CDR3: TGTGCCAGCAAAGGTGGCGCGGACACTGAAGCTTTCTTT.

The chain has TRBV7-9 and TRBJ1-6; unclear D gene. The CDR3 extends over 15 amino acids. Trimming took off 3 bases at V and 7 bases at J, with 13 bases between the two ends. Germline CDR1 is SEHNR and CDR2 is FQNEAQ (reference sequence). This chain's CDR3 is CASSFGDTPNSPLHF. In DNA, the CDR3 is TGTGCCAGCAGCTTCGGCGACACACCGAATTCACCCCTCCACTTT.

This clone has a handful of counts. The chain carries TRBV28 and TRBJ2-2, with 7 bases matching TRBD1. The germline V gene encodes CDR1 MDHEN and CDR2 SYDVKM. This CDR3 has 13 residues. The ends lost 8 bases at V and 4 bases at J; junction bases unmatched: 4. In DNA, the CDR3 is TGTGCCAGCTCGGGACAGCTCACCGGGGAGCTGTTTTTT. Protein: CASSGQLTGELFF.